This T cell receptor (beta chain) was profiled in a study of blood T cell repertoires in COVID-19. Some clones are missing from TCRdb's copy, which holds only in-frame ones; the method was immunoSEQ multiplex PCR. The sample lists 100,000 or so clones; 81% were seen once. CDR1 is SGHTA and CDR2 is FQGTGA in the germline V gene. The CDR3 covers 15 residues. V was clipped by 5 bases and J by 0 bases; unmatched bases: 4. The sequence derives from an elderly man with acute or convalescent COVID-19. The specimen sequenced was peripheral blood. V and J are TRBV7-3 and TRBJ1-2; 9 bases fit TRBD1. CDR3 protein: CASSQTGGANYGYTF. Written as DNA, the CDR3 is TGTGCCAGCAGCCAGACAGGGGGAGCTAACTATGGCTACACCTTC.